This T cell receptor (beta chain) was captured in a study of shared clonotypes between healthy human individuals. Findings and limits, study-wide: Researchers found naive subsets generally carried larger estimated richness than memory subsets. Among non-shared clonotypes, generation probabilities were lower than among those shared by all four donors.

Positive CCR7 selection of CD45RO-negative cells yielded the naive CD8 cells, and terminally differentiated effector memory CD45RA+ cells were excluded. The CDR3 is made up of 13 amino acids. Looked up from germline, CDR1 is SGHAT and CDR2 is FQNNGV. The V end lost 0 bases, the J end lost 5 bases, and 6 bases lay between the germline ends. The assay was immunoSEQ multiplex PCR, and TCRdb's table has in-frame clones only and misses some. There are about 1.9 million clones in the sample; 90% to 95% occur only once, and 1.5% to 2% lies in the top ten. With respect to this clone: The antigen is unknown.

The sequence derives from a young man in good health. Some clones in this sample may be carry-over from other donors' samples. Sequenced input: naive CD8+ T cells from PBMCs. J is TRBJ2-3 and V is TRBV11-2; no clear D gene. The CDR3 DNA is TGTGCCAGCAGCTTAGAAGGGATAGATACGCAGTATTTT. Translating gives CASSLEGIDTQYF.